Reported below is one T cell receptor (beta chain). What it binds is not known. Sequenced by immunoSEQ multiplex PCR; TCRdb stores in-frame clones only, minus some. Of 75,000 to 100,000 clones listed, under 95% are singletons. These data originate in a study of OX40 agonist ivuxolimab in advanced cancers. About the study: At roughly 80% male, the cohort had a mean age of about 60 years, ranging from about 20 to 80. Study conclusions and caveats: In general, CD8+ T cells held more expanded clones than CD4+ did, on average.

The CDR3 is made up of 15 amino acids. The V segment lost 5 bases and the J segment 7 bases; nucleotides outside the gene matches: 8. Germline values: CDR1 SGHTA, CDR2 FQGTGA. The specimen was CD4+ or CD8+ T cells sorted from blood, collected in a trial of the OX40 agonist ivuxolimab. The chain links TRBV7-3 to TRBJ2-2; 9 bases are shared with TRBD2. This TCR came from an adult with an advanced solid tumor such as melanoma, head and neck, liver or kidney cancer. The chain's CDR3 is CASSPPRAGGGELFF. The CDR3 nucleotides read TGTGCCAGCAGCCCCCCCCGAGCGGGAGGCGGGGAGCTGTTTTTT.